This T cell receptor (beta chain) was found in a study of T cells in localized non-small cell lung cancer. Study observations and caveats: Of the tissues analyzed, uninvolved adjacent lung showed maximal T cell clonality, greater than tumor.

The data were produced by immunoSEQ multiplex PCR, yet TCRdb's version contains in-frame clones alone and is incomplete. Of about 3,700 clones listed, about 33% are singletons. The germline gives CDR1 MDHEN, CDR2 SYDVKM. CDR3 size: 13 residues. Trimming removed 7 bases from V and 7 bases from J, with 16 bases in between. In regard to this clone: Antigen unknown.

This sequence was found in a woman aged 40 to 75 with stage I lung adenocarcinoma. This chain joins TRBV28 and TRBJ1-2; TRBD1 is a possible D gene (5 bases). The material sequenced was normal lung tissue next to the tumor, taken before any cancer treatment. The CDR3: CASTPGGRGGYTF. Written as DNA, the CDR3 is TGTGCCAGCACCCCGGGGGGACGAGGTGGCTACACCTTC.